The 27 T cell receptor beta chains reported below all come from one sample, sequenced in a study of long-term antiretroviral therapy in people with HIV. Assay version v3.0 of immunoSEQ was used, and it was run at survey level. Clones were read by immunoSEQ multiplex PCR, and TCRdb kept only the in-frame ones, dropping some. The sample yields 38,000 or so clones, roughly 76% seen once. Sequenced material: unsorted PBMCs, taken 1.5 years after starting antiretroviral therapy. The receptors here all came from a man aged 18 to 30 with HIV.

The V and J genes are TRBV7-9 and TRBJ1-3, with D hard to call. Trimming left V 1 base short and J 0 bases short, with 7 bases between. There are 15 residues in the CDR3. CDR1 is SEHNR, CDR2 FQNEAQ, per germline (reference sequence). The CDR3 spells CASSLGLSSGNTIYF. CDR3 nucleotides: TGTGCCAGCAGCTTAGGGCTGAGCTCTGGAAACACCATATATTTT.

CDR3 sequence (DNA): TGCGCCAGCAGCTTGTTGGGACAGAACAATGAGCAGTTCTTC. It specifies CASSLLGQNNEQFF. The chain links TRBV5-1 to TRBJ2-1, with 7 bases that match TRBD1. CDR3 length: 14 residues. Germline V gene sequence: CDR1 SGHRS, CDR2 YFSETQ. V was clipped by 1 base and J by 5 bases; unmatched bases: 3.

The chain employs TRBV27 and TRBJ1-3, with D hard to call. This CDR3 is built from 18 residues. Germline lookup yields CDR1 MNHEY and CDR2 SMNVEV (reference sequence). V was trimmed by 2 bases and J by 0 bases, leaving 17 bases between them. The CDR3 spells CASSLTPPIGVSGNTIYF. The CDR3 nucleotides read TGTGCCAGCAGTTTAACCCCCCCAATTGGGGTCTCTGGAAACACCATATATTTT.

The chain uses TRBV19 and TRBJ2-2; 12 bases agree with TRBD1. With 5 bases clipped from V and 4 bases from J, the junction kept 5 bases outside the gene matches. The CDR3 has 16 amino acids. CDR1 is LNHDA and CDR2 is SQIVND in the germline V gene (reference sequence). For the CDR3, the DNA is TGTGCCAGTAGTGCCGGGACAGGGGGCCCCACCGGGGAGCTGTTTTTT. It yields the protein CASSAGTGGPTGELFF.

The CDR3 DNA is TGCGCCAGCAGCCAAGAGCCAGGGGGCTCTGGAAACACCATATATTTT. Encoded protein: CASSQEPGGSGNTIYF. The chain has TRBV4-1 and TRBJ1-3; 7 nucleotides agree with TRBD1. The germline V gene encodes CDR1 MGHRA and CDR2 YSYEKL. With V trimmed by 0 bases and J by 0 bases, 2 bases remained unmatched. The CDR3 loop spans 16 amino acids.

Note on this clone: Other nucleotide sequences in the sample specify the same CDR3. V is TRBV27 and J is TRBJ2-7; the match to TRBD2 covers 7 bases. J gave up 6 bases and V 4 bases, and 6 bases lay outside the gene matches. Looked up from germline, CDR1 is MNHEY and CDR2 is SMNVEV (reference sequence). This CDR3 has 13 residues. CDR3 sequence (DNA): TGTGCCAGCAGTTCCACTAGCGCGGGCGAGCAGTACTTC. Encoded protein: CASSSTSAGEQYF.

This chain connects TRBV4-3 to TRBJ2-6; D gene ambiguous. Between the trimmed V and J ends, which lost 6 bases and 0 bases, there was a span of 12 bases. Germline V lookup: CDR1 LGHNA, CDR2 YSLEER. The CDR3 consists of 16 residues. The CDR3 loop is CASSPHGSSGANVLTF. The CDR3 DNA sequence: TGCGCCAGCAGTCCTCACGGATCCTCTGGGGCCAACGTCCTGACTTTC.

V is TRBV25-1 and J is TRBJ1-2; D perhaps matches TRBD1 (5 bases). Germline V gene lookup returns CDR1 MGHDK and CDR2 SYGVNS. V was trimmed by 4 bases and J by 1 base, leaving 10 bases between them. The CDR3 has 14 residues. The CDR3 nucleotides are TGTGCCAGCAGTGGTGGGGGGAATAACTATGGCTACACCTTC. Translation gives CASSGGGNNYGYTF.

This clone was seen a few times. The CDR3 loop is CASSEGTGIYEQYF. CDR3 nucleotides: TGTGCCAGCAGTGAAGGGACAGGGATCTACGAGCAGTACTTC. This chain connects TRBV6-1 to TRBJ2-7; the match to TRBD1 covers 8 bases. V lost 1 base to trimming and J lost 3 bases; unmatched junction nucleotides: 2. Germline CDR1 reads MNHNS; CDR2 reads SASEGT. CDR3 length: 14 residues.

V is TRBV7-2 and J is TRBJ2-5; D is ambiguous. V was clipped by 1 base and J by 5 bases, with 14 bases between them. Germline assignment: CDR1 SGHTA and CDR2 FQGNSA. The CDR3 runs 15 residues. This chain's CDR3 is CASSLVFHTQETQYF. Written as DNA, the CDR3 is TGTGCCAGCAGCTTAGTTTTTCATACACAGGAGACCCAGTACTTC.

This rearrangement joins TRBV5-1 to TRBJ2-4, with 7 bases fitting TRBD1. The CDR3 is made up of 17 amino acids. V dropped 0 bases and J dropped 0; count of bases not matched to a gene: 6. Germline CDR1 is SGHRS and CDR2 is YFSETQ. Here the CDR3 reads CASSLGGTDLAKNIQYF. DNA of the CDR3: TGCGCCAGCAGCTTGGGAGGGACAGACCTAGCCAAAAACATTCAGTACTTC.

The chain has TRBV2 and TRBJ1-2; D is uncertain. The V gene's germline CDR1 is SNHLY and CDR2 FYNNEI. The CDR3 is 13 residues long. The V end was cut by 3 bases, the J end by 8 bases, with 13 bases between. In DNA, the CDR3 is TGTGCCAGCAGTGATACAAAATTCTTGGGCTACACCTTC. Protein sequence: CASSDTKFLGYTF.

This chain joins TRBV7-2 and TRBJ2-1; D gene uncertain. V dropped 5 bases and J dropped 8 bases, with 13 bases sitting between them. The germline V gene encodes CDR1 SGHTA and CDR2 FQGNSA. The CDR3 sequence is 13 residues long. CDR3 coding DNA: TGTGCCAGCAGCCCGAGGTACGACGATGAGCAGTTCTTC. As protein: CASSPRYDDEQFF.

This clone has just one count. The rearrangement joins TRBV28 to TRBJ1-1, with D unresolved. Per germline, CDR1 MDHEN and CDR2 SYDVKM. The CDR3 length is 13 residues. V lost 7 bases and J lost 7, with 16 bases in between. The CDR3: CASTKTPGNEAFF. Here the CDR3 DNA reads TGTGCCAGCACGAAAACTCCGGGGAATGAAGCTTTCTTT.

This clone has only one observation. This chain uses TRBV7-2 with TRBJ2-1; D is ambiguous. V lost 2 bases and J 9 bases, leaving 14 bases between the germline ends. The CDR3 covers 14 residues. The germline gives CDR1 SGHTA, CDR2 FQGNSA. CDR3 nucleotides: TGTGCCAGCAGCTTAATAGGGCTTTACGTTGAGCAGTTCTTC. It encodes CASSLIGLYVEQFF. The whole variable domain, filled in from reference TRBV7-2 and TRBJ2-1, reads GAGVSQSPSNKVTEKGKDVELRCDPISGHTALYWYRQSLGQGLEFLIYFQGNSAPDKSGLPSDRFSAERTGGSVSTLTIQRTQQEDSAVYLCASSLIGLYVEQFFGPGTRLTVL.

The CDR3 loop reads CASSVGAAETQYF. In nucleotides, the CDR3 is TGTGCCAGCAGCGTAGGGGCGGCGGAGACCCAGTACTTC. The chain links TRBV9 to TRBJ2-5, with D unclear. This CDR3 region has 13 residues. Per germline, CDR1 SGDLS and CDR2 YYNGEE. V lost 0 bases to trimming and J lost 5 bases, with 8 bases between them.

This chain joins TRBV5-1 and TRBJ2-7; D possibly corresponds to TRBD2 (7 bases). The CDR3 runs to 14 residues. Trimming stripped 9 bases from V and 2 bases from J, with 18 bases between. Germline CDR1 is SGHRS and CDR2 is YFSETQ. CDR3 residues: CATSLKGGAYEQYF. The CDR3 DNA sequence: TGCGCCACCTCACTAAAGGGGGGGGCCTACGAGCAGTACTTC.

V and J are TRBV14 and TRBJ2-3; 8 positions match TRBD2. Germline-derived CDR1 and CDR2 are SGHDN and FVKESK. The CDR3 contains 16 residues. The V segment lost 5 bases and the J segment 3 bases; nucleotides outside the gene matches: 10. CDR3: CASSGSGLAGTDTQYF. The CDR3 DNA sequence: TGTGCCAGCAGCGGCAGTGGACTAGCTGGGACAGATACGCAGTATTTT.

The chain links TRBV30 to TRBJ1-2, with 7 bases that match TRBD1. The CDR3 sequence is 14 residues long. Germline assignment: CDR1 GTSNPN and CDR2 SVGIG (reference sequence). V lost 2 bases and J lost 2; bases outside the gene matches: 5. The CDR3 sequence: CAWSRQGVNYGYTF. CDR3 nucleotides: TGTGCCTGGAGTCGACAGGGAGTAAACTATGGCTACACCTTC.

CDR3 coding DNA: TGTGCCAGCAGCTTAAAGATGGGGCAGTTCCCGGGGAAAGCTTTCTTT. Residues: CASSLKMGQFPGKAFF. The chain couples TRBV13 to TRBJ1-1; D perhaps matches TRBD1 (5 bases). The CDR3 extends over 16 amino acids. Germline V CDR1 and CDR2: PRHDT, FYEKMQ (reference sequence). The germline V and J ends were trimmed by 2 bases and 9 bases, with 22 bases remaining between them.

V and J are TRBV28 and TRBJ2-7; D possibly corresponds to TRBD2 (5 bases). Germline CDR1 reads MDHEN; CDR2 reads SYDVKM. Trimming took off 2 bases at V and 9 bases at J, with 17 bases between the two ends. The CDR3 sequence is 14 residues long. CDR3 sequence reads: CASSLASLGVGQYF. The CDR3 DNA sequence: TGTGCCAGCAGTTTAGCCTCCCTCGGGGTCGGGCAGTACTTC.

V is TRBV5-6 and J is TRBJ2-5; D uncertain. CDR3 length: 11 amino acids. The germline CDR1 and CDR2 sequences are SGHDT and YYEEEE. V lost 3 bases to trimming and J lost 5 bases, with 5 bases between them. CDR3 sequence: CASSSSETQYF. CDR3 coding DNA: TGTGCCAGCAGCTCGAGTGAGACCCAGTACTTC.

In this sample, this clone turned up a few times. The chain carries TRBV19 and TRBJ2-7; 7 positions agree with TRBD2. Germline assignment: CDR1 LNHDA and CDR2 SQIVND (reference sequence). V was pared by 10 bases and J by 5 bases, with 8 bases of the junction left unmatched. There are 12 residues in the CDR3. CDR3: CATKQGGNEQYF. CDR3 nucleotides: TGTGCCACTAAGCAGGGAGGGAACGAGCAGTACTTC.

This clone was counted once. The genes are TRBV20-1 and TRBJ2-7; no definite D call. Trimming cost V 6 bases and J 3 bases, with 9 bases left between them. The length of the CDR3 is 11 residues. Germline assignment: CDR1 DFQATT and CDR2 SNEGSKA (reference sequence). CDR3 coding DNA: TGCAGTGCAGGCAGCCTCTACGAGCAGTACTTC. Its translation is CSAGSLYEQYF.

This clone was seen a handful of times. The chain couples TRBV6-1 to TRBJ1-5; no reliable D call. Germline V gene lookup returns CDR1 MNHNS and CDR2 SASEGT. The V and J ends lost 4 bases and 9 bases respectively, with 10 bases between them. The CDR3 is made up of 12 amino acids. The CDR3 sequence is CASSGARGPQHF. The CDR3 nucleotides are TGTGCCAGCAGTGGTGCCCGGGGGCCCCAGCATTTT.

The chain uses TRBV27 and TRBJ1-3, with D unclear. The CDR3 is 14 amino acids. Trimming removed 6 bases from V and 0 bases from J, with 9 bases in between. Germline assignment: CDR1 MNHEY and CDR2 SMNVEV (reference sequence). The CDR3 DNA follows: TGTGCCAGCAGCCCCCTTAGCTCTGGAAACACCATATATTTT. Protein sequence: CASSPLSSGNTIYF.

In this sample, this clone turned up a few times. V gene TRBV5-1 combines with J gene TRBJ2-5; the match to TRBD2 covers 10 bases. CDR1 is SGHRS and CDR2 is YFSETQ in the germline V gene. J was trimmed by 1 base and V by 2 bases; bases with no gene match: 2. The CDR3 loop spans 15 amino acids. In nucleotides, the CDR3 is TGCGCCAGCAGCTTCTGGACTAGCGGCCAAGAGACCCAGTACTTC. Translation: CASSFWTSGQETQYF.